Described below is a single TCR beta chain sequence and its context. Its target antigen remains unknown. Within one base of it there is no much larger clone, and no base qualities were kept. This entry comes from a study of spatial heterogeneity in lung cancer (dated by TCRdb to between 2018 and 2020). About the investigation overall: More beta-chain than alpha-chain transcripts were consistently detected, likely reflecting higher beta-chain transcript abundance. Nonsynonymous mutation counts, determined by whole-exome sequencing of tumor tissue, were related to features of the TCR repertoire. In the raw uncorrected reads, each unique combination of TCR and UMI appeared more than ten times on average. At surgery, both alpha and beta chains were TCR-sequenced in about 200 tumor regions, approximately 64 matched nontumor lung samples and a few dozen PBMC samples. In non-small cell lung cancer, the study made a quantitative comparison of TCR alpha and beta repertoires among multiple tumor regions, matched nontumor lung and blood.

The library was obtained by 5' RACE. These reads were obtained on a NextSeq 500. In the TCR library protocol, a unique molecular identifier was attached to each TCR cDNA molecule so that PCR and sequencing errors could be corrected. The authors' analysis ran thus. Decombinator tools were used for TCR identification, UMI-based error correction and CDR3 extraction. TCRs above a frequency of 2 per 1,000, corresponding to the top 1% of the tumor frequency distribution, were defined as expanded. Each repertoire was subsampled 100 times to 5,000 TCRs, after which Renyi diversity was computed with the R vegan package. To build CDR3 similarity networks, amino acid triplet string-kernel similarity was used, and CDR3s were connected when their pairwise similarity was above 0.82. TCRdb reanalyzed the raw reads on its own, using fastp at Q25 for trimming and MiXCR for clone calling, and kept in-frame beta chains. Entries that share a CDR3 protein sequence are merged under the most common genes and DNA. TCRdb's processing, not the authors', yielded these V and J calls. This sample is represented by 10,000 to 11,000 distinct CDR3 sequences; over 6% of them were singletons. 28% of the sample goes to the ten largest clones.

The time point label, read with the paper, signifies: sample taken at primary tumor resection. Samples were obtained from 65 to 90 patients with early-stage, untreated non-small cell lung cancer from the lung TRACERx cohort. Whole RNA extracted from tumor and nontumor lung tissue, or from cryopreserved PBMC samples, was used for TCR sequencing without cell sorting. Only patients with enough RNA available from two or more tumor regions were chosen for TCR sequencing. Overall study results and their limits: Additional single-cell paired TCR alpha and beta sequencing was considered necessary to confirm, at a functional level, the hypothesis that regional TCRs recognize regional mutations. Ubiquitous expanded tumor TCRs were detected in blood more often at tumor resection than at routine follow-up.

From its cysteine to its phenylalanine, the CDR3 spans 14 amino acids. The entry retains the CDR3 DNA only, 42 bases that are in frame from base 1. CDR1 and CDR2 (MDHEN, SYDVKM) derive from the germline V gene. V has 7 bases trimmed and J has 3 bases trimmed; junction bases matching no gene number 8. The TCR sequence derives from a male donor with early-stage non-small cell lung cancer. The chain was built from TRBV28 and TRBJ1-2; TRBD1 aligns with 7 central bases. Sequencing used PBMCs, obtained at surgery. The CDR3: CASTVQGTYYGYTF. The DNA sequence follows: TGTGCCAGCACCGTACAGGGGACTTACTATGGCTACACCTTC.